This T cell receptor (beta chain) was sequenced for a study of cytomegalovirus exposure and HLA in healthy donors. Study in general: Prior work identified around 110 million unique TCR beta sequences in 150 million to 200 million T cells.

Concerning this clone: Its antigen is undetermined.

Vbeta (60) and Jbeta (13) primers were used in the PCR. Study processing details: Around 76 million unique TCR beta chains, roughly 12 million shared, were counted in a later analysis. Here immunoSEQ multiplex PCR was the method, and the copy in TCRdb shows in-frame clones only, minus some. From that table come the V and J calls and clone size; the DNA was used to work out D and trimming. Among about 110,000 clones listed, approximately 70% were seen once. General study points: Earlier analysis yielded a pattern in which most TCR beta V segments were productive about 90% or about 30% of the time. As was reported, the HLA-A and HLA-B alleles of most subjects were accurately predicted from TCR beta sequences.

The receptor was isolated from a man aged 25-45 years in good health and CMV-seropositive. Sequenced material: PBMCs.

The CDR3 bases are TGTGCCAGCTCACCATCCCGGGTTCTGGACTCCAACTATGGCTACACCTTC. Its protein is CASSPSRVLDSNYGYTF. V and J are TRBV18 and TRBJ1-2; D unresolved. Germline loops: CDR1 KGHSH, CDR2 LQKENI. This CDR3 is built from 17 residues. The germline V and J ends were trimmed by 2 bases and 2 bases, with 18 bases remaining between them.